This TCR beta chain originates from a study of early T cells in non-severe SARS-CoV-2 infection. TCRdb re-derived calls from the 5' RACE reads in MiXCR, one entry per CDR3 protein. The data hold fewer than 60,000 distinct CDR3 sequences, with 3.5% to 5% observed a single time. This clonotype showed up many times. Germline-derived CDR1 and CDR2 are SGHTA and FQGNSA. The V gene lost 1 base and the J gene lost 11 bases, with 16 bases spanning the gap. The CDR3 is 14 amino acids. The clonotype comes from an adult who was a healthcare worker with PCR-confirmed SARS-CoV-2 infection or an uninfected control (not recorded which). The rearrangement uses TRBV7-2 and TRBJ2-3; TRBD2 is a possible D gene (5 bases). The sample comprised whole blood. CDR3 sequence reads: CASSLGGHLGGQYF. DNA for the CDR3: TGTGCCAGCAGCTTAGGAGGCCACCTCGGAGGGCAGTATTTT.